What follows describes a single T cell receptor beta chain. The antigen is not known. A read error may account for a junction end that differs from germline. The PCR template was genomic DNA. Amplification of the beta chain CDR3 used 30 forward and 13 reverse multiplex primers. TCRdb re-analysed the multiplex PCR reads in MiXCR, keeping a single row per CDR3 protein. This table has about 290,000 distinct CDR3 sequences, more than 45% appearing once. The CDR3 has 15 residues. The germline V gene has CDR1 SGHTA and CDR2 FQGNSA. The data derive from a study of type 1 and type 2 diabetes patients. The study's findings and limits: Between type 2 diabetes and control samples, V and J usage averaged around 0.97 correlation.

The chain employs TRBV7-2 and TRBJ2-3, with TRBD1 identical over 10 bases. The TCR originated in a man aged 18 to 29 with type 2 diabetes. Specimen: peripheral blood mononuclear cells (PBMCs). CDR3 DNA sequence: TGTGCCAGCAGCCGAGGGACAGGGGTGAGAGATACGCAGTATTTC. It specifies CASSRGTGVRDTQYF.